These 27 T cell receptor beta chains originate from one sample sequenced in a study of siplizumab effects on memory and regulatory T cells. Profiling relied on immunoSEQ multiplex PCR, and the TCRdb table lists in-frame clones only, not all of them. The sample records under 100,000 clones, approximately 86% being singletons. The sample was Tregs sorted from blood. The receptors derive from a human donor in good health.

The chain couples TRBV19 to TRBJ1-2; 8 bases line up with TRBD1. Germline CDR1 reads LNHDA; CDR2 reads SQIVND (reference sequence). With V trimmed by 5 bases and J by 5 bases, 4 bases remained unmatched. The CDR3 extends over 13 amino acids. The CDR3 loop reads CASSPRTGYGYTF. The CDR3, as DNA: TGTGCCAGTAGTCCACGGACAGGGTATGGCTACACCTTC.

This clone was picked up a small number of times. Mismatch with germline at one junction end may stem from a read error. The genes are TRBV29-1 and TRBJ2-1; no clear D gene. CDR1 is SQVTM and CDR2 is ANQGSEA in the germline V gene. The CDR3 has 11 residues. The chain's CDR3 is CSVEASGYAVF. DNA of the CDR3: TGCAGCGTTGAGGCCTCGGGCTACGCCGTCTTC.

This sequence joins TRBV28 and TRBJ1-1, with a possible D match to TRBD1 (5 bases). This CDR3 has 15 amino acids. The V end was cut by 6 bases, the J end by 4 bases, with 18 bases between. CDR1 and CDR2 (germline): MDHEN, SYDVKM. The CDR3 spells CASSPLGLQGTEAFF. The DNA of the CDR3 is TGTGCCAGCAGCCCCTTGGGGCTGCAAGGCACTGAAGCTTTCTTT.

V is TRBV19 and J is TRBJ1-2; a possible D gene is TRBD1 (5 bases). The CDR3 totals 13 residues. Germline-derived CDR1 and CDR2 are LNHDA and SQIVND (reference sequence). Trimming took off 9 bases at V and 7 bases at J, with 18 bases between the two ends. The CDR3 is CASHSRAEGGYTF. Here the CDR3 DNA reads TGTGCCAGCCACAGCAGGGCGGAAGGTGGCTACACCTTC.

The chain employs TRBV7-2 and TRBJ1-4; the D is unclear. This CDR3 contains 14 residues. V was pared by 5 bases and J by 8 bases, with 15 bases between. Germline values: CDR1 SGHTA, CDR2 FQGNSA. CDR3 nucleotides: TGTGCCAGCAGCACAACGCCCTGGGAAGAAAAACTGTTTTTT. This encodes CASSTTPWEEKLFF.

This chain uses TRBV7-9 with TRBJ1-2, with 7 bases matching TRBD1. V lost 10 bases, J lost 2 bases, and 7 bases stayed unmatched. There are 13 residues in the CDR3. Per germline, CDR1 SEHNR and CDR2 FQNEAQ (reference sequence). CDR3 sequence: CATNTGVNYGYTF. For the CDR3, the DNA is TGTGCCACCAATACAGGGGTCAACTATGGCTACACCTTC.

The chain uses TRBV21-1 and TRBJ1-1; the table assigns TRBD1, which was not confirmed against the DNA. TRBV21-1 is tagged as a pseudogene. This CDR3 region has 16 residues. CDR3 residues: CASSKESAGVSTEAFF. CDR3 nucleotides: TGTGCCAGCAGCAAAGAGTCGGCAGGGGTGAGCACTGAAGCTTTCTTT.

The V and J genes are TRBV28 and TRBJ2-7; either TRBD1 or TRBD2 may fit D (5 bases each). Trimming took 7 bases from V and 0 from J, leaving 13 bases between them. Germline-derived CDR1 and CDR2 are MDHEN and SYDVKM. The CDR3 has 14 amino acids. The CDR3 DNA is TGTGCCAGCACCCCGGGACGGACCTCCTACGAGCAGTACTTC. It codes for CASTPGRTSYEQYF.

This clone was observed a few times. This sequence joins TRBV5-6 and TRBJ1-5; no clear D. V dropped 4 bases and J dropped 6 bases, with 11 bases sitting between them. The CDR3 runs to 13 residues. The germline V gene has CDR1 SGHDT and CDR2 YYEEEE. CDR3 region: CASSLGWAQPQHF. The CDR3 bases are TGTGCCAGCAGCCTCGGGTGGGCTCAGCCCCAGCATTTT. The full variable domain, with the rest looked up from reference TRBV5-6 and TRBJ1-5, is DAGVTQSPTHLIKTRGQQVTLRCSPKSGHDTVSWYQQALGQGPQFIFQYYEEEERQRGNFPDRFSGHQFPNYSSELNVNALLLGDSALYLCASSLGWAQPQHFGDGTRLSIL.

V gene TRBV20-1 combines with J gene TRBJ2-3; TRBD1 matches 10 bases. The CDR3 runs 10 residues. Germline values: CDR1 DFQATT, CDR2 SNEGSKA (reference sequence). The V and J ends lost 6 bases and 12 bases, in that order; junction bases with no gene match: 3. Here the CDR3 reads CSAGTGVQYF. CDR3 DNA: TGCAGTGCGGGGACAGGGGTACAGTATTTT.

CDR3 in amino acids: CSARPSDTQYF. CDR3 DNA: TGCAGTGCTAGGCCTTCAGATACGCAGTATTTT. The chain has TRBV20-1 and TRBJ2-3, with no clear D. In germline, CDR1 is DFQATT, CDR2 SNEGSKA (reference sequence). The V end lost 3 bases, the J end lost 4 bases, and 5 bases lay between the germline ends. CDR3 length: 11 amino acids.

This chain uses TRBV11-2 with TRBJ1-2; D unresolved. V lost 3 bases and J 3 bases, leaving 5 bases between the germline ends. Germline lookup yields CDR1 SGHAT and CDR2 FQNNGV. The CDR3 runs to 12 residues. The CDR3 protein is CASSFLDYGYTF. CDR3 bases: TGTGCCAGCAGCTTTTTAGACTATGGCTACACCTTC.

This clone is a singleton in its sample. The chain combines TRBV6-6 with TRBJ1-2; 9 bases align to TRBD1. After removal of 6 bases from V and 1 base from J, the junction contained 6 bases not matched to a gene. From germline, CDR1 is MNHNY and CDR2 SVGAGI (reference sequence). The CDR3 length is 15 residues. The CDR3 sequence is CASRGQGIDNYGYTF. The DNA for the CDR3 is TGTGCCAGCAGAGGACAGGGGATTGATAACTATGGCTACACCTTC.

The gene calls are TRBV5-1 and TRBJ2-6, with D uncertain. Trimming stripped 7 bases from V and 12 bases from J, with 14 bases between. CDR3 length: 12 residues. The V gene's germline CDR1 is SGHRS and CDR2 YFSETQ. The CDR3 coding sequence is TGCGCCAGCCCAACCAAAGCGACCGTCCTGACTTTC. Its translation is CASPTKATVLTF.

V and J are TRBV7-9 and TRBJ1-4, with D possibly matching TRBD1 (5 bases). The germline V gene encodes CDR1 SEHNR and CDR2 FQNEAQ (reference sequence). Trimming removed 5 bases at V and 4 bases at J, with 11 bases between. This CDR3 is built from 14 residues. The CDR3 loop is CASSPGTVNEKLFF. CDR3 DNA sequence: TGTGCCAGCAGCCCCGGGACGGTTAATGAAAAACTGTTTTTT.

CDR3 sequence reads: CASSVGGGKGFSSYNEQFF. The CDR3 DNA reads TGTGCCAGCAGCGTAGGAGGGGGGAAAGGGTTCAGCTCCTACAATGAGCAGTTCTTC. The chain combines TRBV9 with TRBJ2-1, with D possibly being TRBD1 or TRBD2 (6 bases each). V dropped 0 bases and J dropped 0 bases, with 19 bases sitting between them. The V gene's germline CDR1 is SGDLS and CDR2 YYNGEE. The CDR3 has 19 residues.

V is TRBV19 and J is TRBJ2-2; D gene ambiguous. Germline V gives CDR1 LNHDA, CDR2 SQIVND (reference sequence). Trimming took off 5 bases at V and 4 bases at J, with 5 bases between the two ends. This CDR3 region has 12 residues. Written as DNA, the CDR3 is TGTGCCAGTAGTCCTGCCACCGGGGAGCTGTTTTTT. Translation gives CASSPATGELFF.

The J gene is TRBJ1-6, the V gene TRBV7-8; 7 bases map to TRBD1. Germline CDR1 SGHVS, CDR2 FQNEAQ. V lost 6 bases, J lost 8 bases, and 7 bases stayed unmatched. The CDR3 has 14 amino acids. The CDR3 is CASSNPGQHSPLHF. Written as DNA, the CDR3 is TGTGCCAGCAGTAACCCGGGACAGCATTCACCCCTCCACTTT.

This clone has just a few counts. The V and J genes are TRBV6-4 and TRBJ1-3; D is undetermined. Germline V lookup: CDR1 MRHNA, CDR2 SNTAGT. The V end was cut by 0 bases, the J end by 1 base, with 1 base between. This CDR3 comprises 13 residues. The CDR3: CASSDSSGNTIYF. CDR3 nucleotides: TGTGCCAGCAGTGACTCGTCTGGAAACACCATATATTTT.

The chain uses TRBV27 and TRBJ2-5; unclear D gene. The closer fit of TRBJ2-7 to the DNA end suggests the J call may be wrong. This CDR3 spans 12 amino acids. In germline, CDR1 is MNHEY, CDR2 SMNVEV (reference sequence). In DNA, the CDR3 is TGTGCCACCGGAAGCCGCTCCTACGAGCAGTACTTC. Protein: CATGSRSYEQYF.

The CDR3: CASSLGAAGKNNEQFF. The CDR3 nucleotides read TGCGCCAGCAGCTTGGGGGCGGCGGGGAAGAACAATGAGCAGTTCTTC. The chain recombines TRBV5-1 with TRBJ2-1; TRBD2 is a possible D gene (6 bases). V was shortened by 0 bases and J by 5 bases, with 15 bases between the two germline ends. Looked up from germline, CDR1 is SGHRS and CDR2 is YFSETQ. The CDR3 runs 16 residues.

The count of this clone is one. This chain joins TRBV7-9 and TRBJ2-4; no reliable D call. Germline lookup yields CDR1 SEHNR and CDR2 FQNEAQ (reference sequence). The CDR3 has 16 residues. Trimming stripped 4 bases from V and 0 bases from J, with 13 bases between. CDR3 amino acids: CASSSAAKKAKNIQYF. DNA for the CDR3: TGTGCCAGCAGCTCCGCCGCCAAGAAAGCCAAAAACATTCAGTACTTC.

The chain couples TRBV25-1 to TRBJ2-1, with 11 bases that match TRBD1. This CDR3 has 16 residues. Losses at the gene ends were 3 bases for V and 9 bases for J; bases not matched to a gene: 10. Germline-derived CDR1 and CDR2 are MGHDK and SYGVNS. The CDR3 reads CASSDRGQGGRSEQFF. The CDR3 nucleotides read TGTGCCAGCAGTGACCGGGGACAGGGGGGTCGATCTGAGCAGTTCTTC.

The rearrangement links TRBV5-1 to TRBJ2-3; TRBD2 aligns across 11 bases. The CDR3 has 15 residues. J lost 3 bases, V lost 5 bases, and 5 bases had no gene match. Germline CDR1 reads SGHRS; CDR2 reads YFSETQ. For the CDR3, the DNA is TGCGCCAGCAGAGGTACTAGCGGGGGTACAGATACGCAGTATTTT. The encoded protein is CASRGTSGGTDTQYF.

V usage is TRBV5-6 and J usage is TRBJ2-1; TRBD1 agrees at 8 bases. This CDR3 has 15 amino acids. The trim removed 3 bases at V and 4 bases at J, leaving 6 bases unmatched. Germline loops: CDR1 SGHDT, CDR2 YYEEEE. The CDR3 DNA sequence: TGTGCCAGCAGCTCCCAGGGGGCAGGGTACAATGAGCAGTTCTTC. Translating it yields CASSSQGAGYNEQFF.

This chain connects TRBV7-2 to TRBJ2-3, with D perhaps TRBD2 (5 bases). There are 16 residues in the CDR3. CDR1 SGHTA and CDR2 FQGNSA come from the germline V gene. Trimming pared 2 bases from V and 3 bases from J, leaving 15 bases between. The CDR3 reads CASSLMRLTRTDTQYF. The CDR3 bases are TGTGCCAGCAGCTTAATGCGTCTCACTAGGACAGATACGCAGTATTTT.

In DNA form, the CDR3 reads TGTGCCAGCAGTGAACGAGCGGGGGGGTACAATGAGCAGTTCTTC. This encodes CASSERAGGYNEQFF. The chain couples TRBV6-1 to TRBJ2-1, with 10 bases that match TRBD2. CDR1 MNHNS and CDR2 SASEGT come from the germline V gene. Losses at the gene ends were 2 bases for V and 4 bases for J; bases not matched to a gene: 2. The CDR3 loop spans 15 amino acids.